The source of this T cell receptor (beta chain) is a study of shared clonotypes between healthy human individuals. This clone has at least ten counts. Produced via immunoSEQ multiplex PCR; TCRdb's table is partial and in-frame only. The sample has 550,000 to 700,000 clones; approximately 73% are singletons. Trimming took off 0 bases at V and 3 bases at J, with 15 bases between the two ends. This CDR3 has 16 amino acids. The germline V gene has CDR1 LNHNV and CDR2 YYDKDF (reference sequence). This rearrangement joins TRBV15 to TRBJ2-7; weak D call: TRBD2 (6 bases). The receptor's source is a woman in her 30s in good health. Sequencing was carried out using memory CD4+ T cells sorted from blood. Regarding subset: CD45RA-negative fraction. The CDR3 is CATSRDVVGSYYEQYF. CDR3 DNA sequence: TGTGCCACCAGCAGAGATGTAGTCGGGAGCTACTACGAGCAGTACTTC.